These 30 T cell receptor beta chains were all obtained from the same sample, sequenced in a study of OX40 agonist ivuxolimab in advanced cancers. The data were produced by immunoSEQ multiplex PCR, yet TCRdb's version contains in-frame clones alone and is incomplete. This repertoire shows tens of thousands of clones, 70% to 80% found once; its top ten account for about 2.6%. The specimen comprised CD4+ or CD8+ T cells sorted from blood, sampled in a trial of the OX40 agonist ivuxolimab. These receptors originate from an adult with an advanced solid tumor such as melanoma, head and neck, liver or kidney cancer.

The V and J genes are TRBV7-9 and TRBJ1-5, with D perhaps TRBD1 (6 bases). V gave up 5 bases and J gave up 4 bases, with 18 bases separating them. Per the germline V gene, CDR1 is SEHNR and CDR2 is FQNEAQ (reference sequence). The CDR3 is 16 amino acids. DNA for the CDR3: TGTGCCAGCAGCCCTTCCTCGGGGAGGGGGAATCAGCCCCAGCATTTT. Translated: CASSPSSGRGNQPQHF. The full variable domain, with the rest looked up from reference TRBV7-9 and TRBJ1-5, is DTGVSQNPRHKITKRGQNVTFRCDPISEHNRLYWYRQTLGQGPEFLTYFQNEAQLEKSRLLSDRFSAERPKGSFSTLEIQRTEQGDSAMYLCASSPSSGRGNQPQHFGDGTRLSIL.

This chain uses TRBV6-6 with TRBJ1-2; TRBD1 matches at 7 bases. Germline CDR1 reads MNHNY; CDR2 reads SVGAGI (reference sequence). The CDR3 runs to 13 residues. Germline trimming cut 6 bases from V and 8 bases from J; bases unmatched to any gene: 9. As DNA, the CDR3 is TGTGCCAGCAGAAGAGACAGGGTGATGGGCTACACCTTC. Protein: CASRRDRVMGYTF.

This clone was counted a single time. The V call is TRBV28, the J call TRBJ2-7; D not resolved. Trimming pared 6 bases from V and 5 bases from J, leaving 20 bases between. The CDR3 contains 15 residues. The germline V gene encodes CDR1 MDHEN and CDR2 SYDVKM. CDR3: CASSQPVAGPNEQYF. The CDR3 nucleotides are TGTGCCAGCAGCCAACCGGTCGCAGGACCCAACGAGCAGTACTTC.

This clone was observed a handful of times. The chain has TRBV4-2 and TRBJ2-3; D is perhaps TRBD1 or TRBD2 (5 bases each). The CDR3 is 17 amino acids. Trimming took 0 bases from V and 6 from J, leaving 19 bases between them. Germline CDR1 LGHNA, CDR2 YNFKEQ. CDR3 DNA: TGTGCCAGCAGCCAAGAGGGACCGCTGACGGGTCCCGATACGCAGTATTTT. The encoded protein is CASSQEGPLTGPDTQYF.

CDR3 protein: CASSLQGGSGYTF. For the CDR3, the DNA is TGTGCCAGCAGCTTACAGGGGGGAAGTGGCTACACCTTC. The chain carries TRBV7-2 and TRBJ1-2; TRBD1 matches at 7 bases. The germline gives CDR1 SGHTA, CDR2 FQGNSA. This CDR3 contains 13 residues. J gave up 7 bases and V 2 bases, and 4 bases lay outside the gene matches.

The chain joins TRBV7-3 to TRBJ1-1, with a weak D call TRBD1 (5 bases). With 7 bases removed from V and 1 base from J, the gap between germline ends came to 19 bases. Germline V lookup: CDR1 SGHTA, CDR2 FQGTGA. The CDR3 length is 16 residues. CDR3 amino acids: CASTRGTHGANTEAFF. The CDR3 region has the DNA TGTGCCAGCACCCGAGGGACCCACGGGGCGAACACTGAAGCTTTCTTT.

The rearrangement links TRBV5-1 to TRBJ1-1; 12 nucleotides match TRBD1. Unmatched junction bases numbered 5, after V lost 0 bases and J lost 5 bases. The length of the CDR3 is 16 residues. Germline V lookup: CDR1 SGHRS, CDR2 YFSETQ. The CDR3 DNA sequence: TGCGCCAGCAGCTTGGAAGGGACAGGGGGCTATACTGAAGCTTTCTTT. It encodes CASSLEGTGGYTEAFF. The complete variable domain, with remaining parts taken from reference TRBV5-1 and TRBJ1-1, reads KAGVTQTPRYLIKTRGQQVTLSCSPISGHRSVSWYQQTPGQGLQFLFEYFSETQRNKGNFPGRFSGRQFSNSRSEMNVSTLELGDSALYLCASSLEGTGGYTEAFFGQGTRLTVV.

CDR3 bases: TGTGCCAGCAGTTTCCCACAGGGGGCTGAAGGAAACACCATATATTTT. It codes for CASSFPQGAEGNTIYF. This sequence joins TRBV28 and TRBJ1-3, with TRBD1 identical over 9 bases. V was pared by 3 bases and J by 4 bases, with 7 bases of the junction left unmatched. The length of the CDR3 is 16 residues. The germline V gene encodes CDR1 MDHEN and CDR2 SYDVKM.

The gene calls are TRBV28 and TRBJ1-6; a weak D match, TRBD1 (5 bases). Germline CDR1 and CDR2: MDHEN and SYDVKM. V was clipped by 6 bases and J by 0 bases, with 15 bases between them. This CDR3 is 17 amino acids long. CDR3 sequence: CASSLGVGSSYNSPLHF. CDR3 sequence (DNA): TGTGCCAGCAGCCTAGGGGTTGGGAGCTCCTATAATTCACCCCTCCACTTT.

The genes are TRBV28 and TRBJ2-1, with unresolved D. CDR1 is MDHEN, CDR2 SYDVKM, per germline. The CDR3 totals 14 residues. V was clipped by 6 bases and J by 2 bases, with 11 bases between them. The CDR3 DNA reads as TGTGCCAGCAGCCGCTTTGGGCCCTACAATGAGCAGTTCTTC. Its translation: CASSRFGPYNEQFF.

The chain is built from TRBV2 and TRBJ1-3; no clear D. Germline lookup yields CDR1 SNHLY and CDR2 FYNNEI. V lost 6 bases, J lost 2 bases, and 5 bases lay in between. This CDR3 is built from 12 residues. CDR3 protein: CASRGPGNTIYF. The DNA of the CDR3 is TGTGCCAGCAGGGGCCCTGGAAACACCATATATTTT.

The gene calls are TRBV4-2 and TRBJ2-2; 8 nucleotides match TRBD2. The CDR3 runs 15 residues. Germline values: CDR1 LGHNA, CDR2 YNFKEQ. Losses at the gene ends were 1 base for V and 6 bases for J; bases not matched to a gene: 4. The CDR3 loop is CASSQGTSWSGELFF. The CDR3 bases are TGTGCCAGCAGCCAAGGGACTAGCTGGTCCGGGGAGCTGTTTTTT.

This clone is categorized as medium-sized (0.01 to 0.1%). This chain links TRBV7-2 with TRBJ2-7; TRBD2 is a possible D gene (6 bases). V lost 5 bases and J 4 bases, leaving 12 bases between the germline ends. The CDR3 is made up of 13 amino acids. Germline loops: CDR1 SGHTA, CDR2 FQGNSA. Here the CDR3 reads CASSHGTWYEQYF. In DNA, the CDR3 is TGTGCCAGCAGCCATGGGACTTGGTACGAGCAGTACTTC.

This chain uses TRBV4-2 with TRBJ1-2; 10 bases are a match to TRBD1. The CDR3 sequence is 14 residues long. Germline V lookup: CDR1 LGHNA, CDR2 YNFKEQ. V shed 4 bases and J 4 bases; nucleotides not matched to a gene: 3. CDR3 loop: CASSPRDRGYGYTF. Written as DNA, the CDR3 is TGTGCCAGCAGCCCCCGGGACAGGGGCTATGGCTACACCTTC.

V and J are TRBV29-1 and TRBJ1-5; perhaps TRBD1 as D (5 bases). The V and J ends lost 6 bases and 6 bases respectively, with 21 bases between them. The CDR3 is 15 amino acids. Germline loops: CDR1 SQVTM, CDR2 ANQGSEA. The DNA for the CDR3 is TGCAGCGTGGGTGAGTCGGGGGGTAGAGGTCAGCCCCAGCATTTT. This encodes CSVGESGGRGQPQHF.

There are a few counts of this clone. The genes are TRBV5-4 and TRBJ1-1; D unclear. The length of the CDR3 is 15 residues. V dropped 0 bases and J dropped 1 base, with 10 bases sitting between them. Germline assignment: CDR1 SGHNT and CDR2 YYREEE (reference sequence). The CDR3 protein is CASSLDSRRNTEAFF. Written as DNA, the CDR3 is TGTGCCAGCAGCTTGGACAGCCGAAGGAACACTGAAGCTTTCTTT.

The chain recombines TRBV5-5 with TRBJ1-1; 9 bases map to TRBD1. The V and J ends lost 3 bases and 5 bases, in that order; junction bases with no gene match: 2. The CDR3 consists of 13 residues. The germline gives CDR1 SGHKS, CDR2 YYEKEE (reference sequence). The CDR3, as DNA: TGTGCCAGCAGCTGGACAGGGGAAACTGAAGCTTTCTTT. Amino acid sequence: CASSWTGETEAFF. Full variable domain (rest looked up from reference TRBV5-5 and TRBJ1-1): DAGVTQSPTHLIKTRGQQVTLRCSPISGHKSVSWYQQVLGQGPQFIFQYYEKEERGRGNFPDRFSARQFPNYSSELNVNALLLGDSALYLCASSWTGETEAFFGQGTRLTVV.

The chain combines TRBV6-7 with TRBJ2-1; 9 bases fit TRBD2. Being an ORF, TRBV6-7 has a function that is uncertain. V gave up 1 base and J gave up 2 bases; unmatched junction bases: 6. CDR3 size: 17 residues. CDR3 coding DNA: TGTGCCAGCAGTTACTTGACTTCTAGCGGGGCCTACAATGAGCAGTTCTTC. It translates to CASSYLTSSGAYNEQFF.

The J gene is TRBJ1-1, the V gene TRBV27; the match to TRBD1 covers 8 bases. CDR3 length: 14 residues. Germline-derived CDR1 and CDR2 are MNHEY and SMNVEV (reference sequence). V was clipped by 6 bases and J by 1 base; unmatched bases: 4. The CDR3 here is CASSPDRGNTEAFF. CDR3 DNA: TGTGCCAGCAGCCCCGACAGGGGGAACACTGAAGCTTTCTTT.

The CDR3 bases are TGTGCCAGCAGTTACTCGGGGGCTAGCAATCAGCCCCAGCATTTT. Its protein is CASSYSGASNQPQHF. The chain uses TRBV6-5 and TRBJ1-5, with a tentative D call TRBD1 (6 bases). Germline V gene lookup returns CDR1 MNHEY and CDR2 SVGAGI. V shed 0 bases and J shed 0 bases, with 6 bases lying between them. The CDR3 consists of 15 residues.

The CDR3 DNA is TGTGCCAGCAGCTTAGGCCACGGCAATCAGCCCCAGCATTTT. This gives the protein CASSLGHGNQPQHF. This rearrangement joins TRBV7-9 to TRBJ1-5; no firm D call. V gave up 1 base and J gave up 2 bases, with 6 bases separating them. In germline, CDR1 is SEHNR, CDR2 FQNEAQ (reference sequence). This CDR3 region has 14 residues.

The V gene is TRBV4-2, the J gene TRBJ2-7, with a tentative D call TRBD1 (6 bases). Trimming removed 0 bases from V and 10 bases from J, with 19 bases in between. Germline V CDR1 and CDR2: LGHNA, YNFKEQ. The CDR3 runs 15 residues. CDR3 nucleotide sequence: TGTGCCAGCAGCCAAGATCACGGACAGTTTACGTATCAGTACTTC. This gives the protein CASSQDHGQFTYQYF.

The chain recombines TRBV6-5 with TRBJ2-3; no firm D call. The CDR3 has 16 amino acids. V lost 4 bases, J lost 4 bases, and 18 bases lay in between. Looked up from germline, CDR1 is MNHEY and CDR2 is SVGAGI. The CDR3: CASSWLQMDGADTQYF. The CDR3 bases are TGTGCCAGCAGTTGGTTACAGATGGATGGCGCAGATACGCAGTATTTT.

J is TRBJ1-1 and V is TRBV29-1; the D gene is possibly TRBD1 (6 bases). This CDR3 spans 14 amino acids. Germline CDR1 SQVTM, CDR2 ANQGSEA. CDR3 loop: CRPELRTAVTEAFF. CDR3 in DNA: TGCAGACCTGAACTCCGGACAGCGGTCACTGAAGCTTTCTTT.

The chain links TRBV6-1 to TRBJ1-2; 7 bases agree with TRBD1. Germline loops: CDR1 MNHNS, CDR2 SASEGT. Trimming cost V 2 bases and J 6 bases; bases outside gene matches: 6. The CDR3 runs to 14 residues. This chain's CDR3 is CASSERQGLDGYTF. DNA of the CDR3: TGTGCCAGCAGTGAAAGACAGGGTCTGGATGGCTACACCTTC.

This clone was seen a single time. The rearrangement joins TRBV10-3 to TRBJ2-2, with 8 positions matching TRBD2. The CDR3 totals 15 residues. V shed 5 bases and J 1 base; nucleotides not matched to a gene: 3. Per germline, CDR1 ENHRY and CDR2 SYGVKD. The CDR3 coding sequence is TGTGCCATCAGTTTAACTAGCGGGAACACCGGGGAGCTGTTTTTT. Amino acid sequence: CAISLTSGNTGELFF.

The chain has TRBV6-1 and TRBJ2-3; D is unclear. The CDR3 extends over 14 amino acids. The V end lost 5 bases, the J end lost 2 bases, and 11 bases lay between the germline ends. Germline CDR1 is MNHNS and CDR2 is SASEGT. The CDR3 here is CASSFITPTDTQYF. The CDR3 coding sequence is TGTGCCAGCAGTTTCATTACTCCCACAGATACGCAGTATTTT.

This rearrangement joins TRBV29-1 to TRBJ2-5, with D unresolved. The V end was cut by 4 bases, the J end by 5 bases, with 14 bases between. This CDR3 region has 13 residues. Germline V CDR1 and CDR2: SQVTM, ANQGSEA. Here the CDR3 reads CSVAGPRSETQYF. DNA for the CDR3: TGCAGCGTTGCTGGGCCCCGGTCGGAGACCCAGTACTTC.

To note about this clone: One end of the junction fails to match germline, which may point to a read error. J is TRBJ2-3 and V is TRBV7-7, with TRBD2 matching 14 bases. Germline CDR1 is SSHAT and CDR2 is FNYEAQ (reference sequence). There are 16 residues in the CDR3. The CDR3 is CASSLGLAGGSDTQYF. As DNA, the CDR3 is TGTGCTAGCAGCCTTGGACTAGCGGGAGGCTCAGATACGCAGTATTTT.

The table lists this clone with a few counts. The V and J genes are TRBV18 and TRBJ2-6; no clear D. The V and J ends lost 4 bases and 4 bases respectively, with 5 bases between them. Per germline, CDR1 KGHSH and CDR2 LQKENI. This CDR3 region has 13 residues. The CDR3: CASSRSGANVLTF. The CDR3 DNA is TGTGCCAGCTCACGTTCAGGGGCCAACGTCCTGACTTTC.